This TCR beta chain was captured by sequencing in a study of cytomegalovirus exposure and HLA in healthy donors. A remark on this clone: What it recognizes is unknown.

The PCR was carried out with 60 Vbeta primers and 13 Jbeta primers. Measured with immunoSEQ multiplex PCR; TCRdb has only the in-frame clones, and not every one. The data show some 160,000 clones, 75% to 90% seen once. Findings and caveats of the study: Near-uniform donor sequencing depth was presumed by presence/absence analyses.

The V and J ends lost 11 bases and 6 bases respectively, with 17 bases between them. This CDR3 is built from 13 residues. Germline V gene data show CDR1 as SNHLY and CDR2 as FYNNEI. V is TRBV2 and J is TRBJ1-5, with D possibly matching TRBD1 (5 bases). This TCR was sampled from a male donor in good health and CMV-seronegative. Sequenced: PBMCs. The CDR3 bases are TGTGCCGGCGCAGTAACAGGAACTCAGCCCCAGCATTTT. Protein: CAGAVTGTQPQHF.